Listed below are T cell receptor beta chains from one sample, sequenced in a study of blood T cell repertoires in COVID-19. Profiling relied on immunoSEQ multiplex PCR, and the TCRdb table lists in-frame clones only, not all of them. The sample lists over 150,000 clones, 80% to 90% occurring once. The sequenced sample was PBMCs or T cells enriched from blood (not recorded which). These receptors were obtained from a man between 35 and 55 years old who had recovered from COVID-19. Both conserved end residues are part of each CDR3. D genes are given only for firm matches. The size entry is marked missing in some rows and otherwise reads once, few, many or a size class.

clone_size d_call j_call v_call cdr3_aa cdr3_nt
. TRBD1 TRBJ2-1 TRBV5-1 CASNVGQGSYNEQFF TGCGCCAGCAATGTGGGACAGGGATCCTACAATGAGCAGTTCTTC
. . TRBJ1-1 TRBV7-2 CASSLVGGNTEAFF TGTGCCAGCAGCTTAGTCGGGGGAAACACTGAAGCTTTCTTT
. . TRBJ1-4 TRBV9 CASSVSGTSNEKLFF TGTGCCAGCAGCGTAAGCGGGACCTCTAATGAAAAACTGTTTTTT
. . TRBJ1-5 TRBV5-5 CASSVNRDTEGYGNQPQHF TGTGCCAGCAGCGTAAACCGGGACACCGAAGGGTACGGCAATCAGCCCCAGCATTTT
. TRBD1 TRBJ1-2 TRBV27 CASAYRGSYGYTF TGTGCCAGCGCGTACAGGGGATCCTATGGCTACACCTTC
. TRBD1 TRBJ1-2 TRBV27 CASSFGDRGGDYGYTF TGTGCCAGCAGTTTCGGGGACAGGGGGGGAGACTATGGCTACACCTTC
. . TRBJ1-2 TRBV7-9 CASSLGAGDYGYTF TGTGCCAGCAGCTTAGGGGCAGGGGACTATGGCTACACCTTC
. TRBD1 TRBJ1-6 TRBV5-8 CASSGDRDNSPLHF TGTGCCAGCAGCGGGGACAGGGATAATTCACCCCTCCACTTT
. TRBD2 TRBJ2-3 TRBV28 CASSLSGTSTDTQYF TGTGCCAGCAGTTTAAGCGGGACTAGCACAGATACGCAGTATTTT
. TRBD2 TRBJ2-7 TRBV3-1/TRBV3-2 CASSQGLAGGEQYF TGTGCCAGCAGCCAGGGACTAGCGGGAGGAGAGCAGTACTTC
once TRBD1 TRBJ1-5 TRBV19 CASSRDRVIMTQHF TGTGCCAGTAGTAGGGACAGGGTGATTATGACCCAGCATTTT
. . TRBJ2-2 TRBV18 CASSPPSTGELFF TGTGCCAGCTCACCCCCCTCCACCGGGGAGCTGTTTTTT
few TRBD2 TRBJ2-3 TRBV4-1 CASSHGTSDHTDTQYF TGCGCCAGCAGCCACGGTACTAGCGACCACACAGATACGCAGTATTTT
. TRBD1 TRBJ2-1 TRBV6-2/TRBV6-3 CASSYVDRGQSEQFF TGTGCCAGCAGTTACGTGGACAGGGGGCAGAGTGAGCAGTTCTTC
. . TRBJ2-1 TRBV6-2/TRBV6-3 CASSPKAGSFGYNEQFF TGTGCCAGCAGTCCCAAAGCAGGGTCCTTCGGGTACAATGAGCAGTTCTTC
. TRBD2 TRBJ2-4 TRBV9 CASSVATGGGSKNIQYF TGTGCCAGCAGCGTAGCTACAGGTGGCGGGAGTAAAAACATTCAGTACTTC
. . TRBJ2-5 TRBV5-1 CASSLAETQYF TGCGCCAGCAGCTTGGCGGAGACCCAGTACTTC
once TRBD2 TRBJ2-1 TRBV27 CASSFGTSGVWDEQFF TGTGCCAGCAGTTTCGGGACTAGCGGCGTTTGGGATGAGCAGTTCTTC
. TRBD2 TRBJ2-1 TRBV3-1/TRBV3-2 CASSQWGLAGNEQFF TGTGCCAGCAGCCAGTGGGGACTAGCGGGAAATGAGCAGTTCTTC
. . TRBJ2-3 TRBV28 CASIQAGPDTQYF TGTGCCAGCATCCAGGCTGGGCCAGATACGCAGTATTTT
. . TRBJ1-6 TRBV14 CASSQFRAPLHF TGTGCCAGCAGCCAATTCAGGGCACCCCTCCACTTT
. . TRBJ2-3 TRBV12-5 CASGPGLGSDTDTQYF TGTGCTAGTGGACCAGGGCTAGGCAGCGACACAGATACGCAGTATTTT
. TRBD1 TRBJ1-2 TRBV29-1 CSANRGDGYTF TGCAGCGCTAACAGGGGTGATGGCTACACCTTC
. . TRBJ2-3 TRBV4-2 CASSLRSRGGLEDTQYF TGTGCCAGCAGCCTCAGGAGCCGGGGTGGACTGGAAGATACGCAGTATTTT
. TRBD1 TRBJ1-4 TRBV6-5 CASAGQGGEKLFF TGTGCCAGCGCCGGACAGGGCGGGGAAAAACTGTTTTTT
. TRBD1 TRBJ1-1 TRBV19 CASSIEDRDENTEAFF TGTGCCAGTAGTATAGAGGACAGGGACGAGAACACTGAAGCTTTCTTT
. . TRBJ1-1 TRBV18 CASSPPSGVNTEAFF TGTGCCAGCTCACCACCGTCAGGGGTGAACACTGAAGCTTTCTTT
. TRBD1 TRBJ1-1 TRBV6-4 CASSDWEGQGGHTEAFF TGTGCCAGCAGTGACTGGGAGGGACAGGGGGGGCACACTGAAGCTTTCTTT
. TRBD1 TRBJ1-6 TRBV2 CASGPGQGYSPLHF TGTGCCAGCGGCCCGGGACAGGGCTATTCACCCCTCCACTTT
. TRBD1 TRBJ1-1 TRBV7-2 CASSSNRGRGDTEAFF TGTGCCAGCAGCTCAAACAGGGGGCGGGGCGACACTGAAGCTTTCTTT
. . TRBJ1-2 TRBV13 CASSLEENNYGYTF TGTGCCAGCAGCTTAGAGGAGAATAACTATGGCTACACCTTC
. . TRBJ1-5 TRBV28 CASSLHSNQPQHF TGTGCCAGCAGTTTACATAGCAATCAGCCCCAGCATTTT
few TRBD1 TRBJ1-6 TRBV28 CASSFGQGGSPLHF TGTGCCAGCAGTTTCGGACAGGGGGGTTCACCCCTCCACTTT
. . TRBJ1-1 TRBV4-2 CASSPNTGTVNTEAFF TGTGCCAGCAGCCCCAACACAGGGACGGTGAACACTGAAGCTTTCTTT
few TRBD1 TRBJ2-7 TRBV7-9 CASSLGRQGGPYEQYF TGTGCCAGCAGCTTAGGGCGACAGGGGGGCCCCTACGAGCAGTACTTC
once . TRBJ2-6 TRBV14 CASSTQTSGANVLTF TGTGCCAGCAGCACACAGACCTCTGGGGCCAACGTCCTGACTTTC